This T cell receptor (beta chain) is from a study of monozygotic twins with inflammatory bowel disease. CDR3 length equals 15 residues. Germline V CDR1 and CDR2: LGHNA, YSLEER. TCRdb reprocessed the 5' RACE reads and reports one entry per CDR3 protein, with no DNA. The specimen's table records roughly 150,000 distinct CDR3 sequences. The chain has TRBV4-3 and TRBJ2-2; as DNA is missing, the TRBD2 call by TCRdb cannot be tested. The source is a human donor with ulcerative colitis or Crohn's disease, or a healthy co-twin of an affected twin (not recorded which). The source material was blood. The CDR3: CASSPSGMIAGELFF.